This TCR beta chain was obtained from a study of shared clonotypes between healthy human individuals. Using immunoSEQ multiplex PCR, the repertoire was profiled, and TCRdb retains in-frame clones only, with some absent. The table shows about 2.4 million clones, with 80% to 95% occurring only once. The CDR3 has 11 residues. Deletions cut 6 bases from V and 5 bases from J, with 10 bases between. Germline CDR1 DFQATT, CDR2 SNEGSKA (reference sequence). This TCR was sampled from a man aged 18 to 29 in good health. Some clones in this sample may be carry-over from other donors' samples. The rearrangement uses TRBV20-1 and TRBJ1-2; D perhaps matches TRBD1 (5 bases). The sequenced sample was naive CD4+ T cells from PBMCs. The subset here: CD45RA+ positively selected. The CDR3 sequence: CSAQERYGYTF. CDR3 nucleotide sequence: TGCAGTGCACAGGAGAGATATGGCTACACCTTC.